These 18 T cell receptor beta chains were sequenced from one sample in a study of blood T cell repertoires in COVID-19. Assay used: immunoSEQ multiplex PCR; TCRdb lists only in-frame clones, some missing. The profile shows under 250,000 clones, 85% of them singletons. Sequencing input: PBMCs or T cells enriched from blood (not recorded which). These receptors were taken from a woman between 45 and 60 years old with acute COVID-19.

The genes are TRBV9 and TRBJ1-1, with TRBD1 as a possible D gene (6 bases). Germline CDR1 is SGDLS and CDR2 is YYNGEE. Trimming stripped 0 bases from V and 4 bases from J, with 10 bases between. This CDR3 contains 14 residues. DNA for the CDR3: TGTGCCAGCAGCGTAGGGGGGCCTCTCACTGAAGCTTTCTTT. It specifies CASSVGGPLTEAFF.

This clone is classed as medium-sized. As DNA, the CDR3 is TGTGCCAGCACCGACAGGGGTCTTTTGTATGAGCAGTTCTTC. This sequence encodes CASTDRGLLYEQFF. The gene calls are TRBV3-1 (or the pseudogene TRBV3-2) and TRBJ2-1, with TRBD1 matching 8 bases. The CDR3 runs to 14 residues. Per germline, CDR1 LGHDT and CDR2 YNNKEL (reference sequence). Trimming removed 7 bases from V and 8 bases from J; junction bases left unmatched: 10.

This clone was seen a handful of times. This rearrangement joins TRBV6-1 to TRBJ1-2, with 9 bases fitting TRBD1. V shed 1 base and J 8 bases; nucleotides not matched to a gene: 5. CDR1 is MNHNS and CDR2 is SASEGT in the germline V gene. CDR3 length equals 14 residues. The CDR3 region has the DNA TGTGCCAGCAGTGAAGGTCACAGGGGGCTGGGCTACACCTTC. Translating it yields CASSEGHRGLGYTF.

The chain carries TRBV2 and TRBJ1-1; D perhaps matches TRBD1 (6 bases). Trimming stripped 9 bases from V and 3 bases from J, with 14 bases between. There are 13 residues in the CDR3. Germline CDR1 is SNHLY and CDR2 is FYNNEI. CDR3 DNA sequence: TGTGCCAGTTTAGCAGGGGACGACACTGAAGCTTTCTTT. Translating it yields CASLAGDDTEAFF.

The V gene is TRBV27, the J gene TRBJ2-3; 10 nucleotides align to TRBD2. The junction had 8 bases not matched to a gene; V was cut back by 8 bases and J by 3 bases. Germline V gene data show CDR1 as MNHEY and CDR2 as SMNVEV (reference sequence). This CDR3 is built from 15 residues. The CDR3 sequence: CASGLGTSETDTQYF. CDR3 nucleotide sequence: TGTGCCAGCGGGCTCGGGACTAGCGAGACAGATACGCAGTATTTT.

This chain connects TRBV2 to TRBJ1-1, with D maybe TRBD1 (6 bases). V gave up 3 bases and J gave up 11 bases, with 13 bases separating them. This CDR3 has 12 amino acids. Germline loops: CDR1 SNHLY, CDR2 FYNNEI. The CDR3 bases are TGTGCCAGCAGTGAGGTCACAGGGATGGCTTTCTTT. It is translated as CASSEVTGMAFF.

The V gene is TRBV19, the J gene TRBJ2-1, with D possibly TRBD1 on 7 matching bases. The CDR3 has 15 residues. V lost 5 bases to trimming and J lost 6 bases, with 17 bases between them. Germline CDR1 is LNHDA and CDR2 is SQIVND (reference sequence). CDR3 region: CASSRRGASVNEQFF. The DNA of the CDR3 is TGTGCCAGTAGTCGCAGGGGGGCCTCTGTCAATGAGCAGTTCTTC. The full variable domain, rest sourced from reference TRBV19 and TRBJ2-1, is DGGITQSPKYLFRKEGQNVTLSCEQNLNHDAMYWYRQDPGQGLRLIYYSQIVNDFQKGDIAEGYSVSREKKESFPLTVTSAQKNPTAFYLCASSRRGASVNEQFFGPGTRLTVL.

This chain joins TRBV7-9 and TRBJ2-7; possible D gene TRBD2, 5 bases. V was shortened by 5 bases and J by 4 bases, with 18 bases between the two germline ends. The CDR3 sequence is 15 residues long. CDR1 and CDR2 (germline): SEHNR, FQNEAQ (reference sequence). The CDR3 is CASSHPQEASYEQYF. The CDR3 DNA is TGTGCCAGCAGCCACCCGCAGGAGGCTTCGTACGAGCAGTACTTC.

The chain joins TRBV9 to TRBJ2-2; D gene unclear. The CDR3 contains 14 residues. The V and J ends lost 2 bases and 0 bases respectively, with 5 bases between them. CDR1 SGDLS and CDR2 YYNGEE come from the germline V gene. CDR3 coding DNA: TGTGCCAGCAGCGTTCAGACGAACACCGGGGAGCTGTTTTTT. This codes for CASSVQTNTGELFF.

The chain combines TRBV7-2 with TRBJ1-6; D gene unclear. Trimming took off 5 bases at V and 6 bases at J, with 11 bases between the two ends. The CDR3 runs 14 residues. CDR1 and CDR2 (germline): SGHTA, FQGNSA. CDR3 nucleotide sequence: TGTGCCAGCAGCCCACATGAGGGTAATTCACCCCTCCACTTT. Its protein is CASSPHEGNSPLHF.

The V gene is TRBV9, the J gene TRBJ2-7, with TRBD1 matching 9 bases. CDR1 and CDR2 from the germline V gene are SGDLS and YYNGEE. V dropped 3 bases and J dropped 1; count of bases not matched to a gene: 5. This CDR3 comprises 15 residues. The CDR3 region is CASSDGDRVSYEQYF. CDR3 nucleotides: TGTGCCAGCAGCGATGGGGACAGGGTGTCCTACGAGCAGTACTTC. The entire variable domain, with the rest obtained from reference TRBV9 and TRBJ2-7, is as follows: DSGVTQTPKHLITATGQRVTLRCSPRSGDLSVYWYQQSLDQGLQFLIQYYNGEERAKGNILERFSAQQFPDLHSELNLSSLELGDSALYFCASSDGDRVSYEQYFGPGTRLTVT.

The rearrangement links TRBV7-6 to TRBJ2-5, with 7 positions matching TRBD2. Losses at the gene ends were 1 base for V and 5 bases for J; bases not matched to a gene: 7. Germline V gene data show CDR1 as SGHVS and CDR2 as FNYEAQ. The CDR3 extends over 15 amino acids. The CDR3 DNA follows: TGTGCCAGCAGCTTAGTTGGGGGGGTTCGGGAGACCCAGTACTTC. It yields the protein CASSLVGGVRETQYF.

CDR3 in DNA: TGTGCCAGCAGCTTGGGTATGAGTGGCTACACCTTC. Translated: CASSLGMSGYTF. This sequence joins TRBV5-6 and TRBJ1-2, with D hard to call. This CDR3 has 12 residues. Deletions cut 0 bases from V and 7 bases from J, with 7 bases between. CDR1 and CDR2 from the germline V gene are SGHDT and YYEEEE.

This chain joins TRBV9 and TRBJ1-6; D uncertain. The germline V gene encodes CDR1 SGDLS and CDR2 YYNGEE. The CDR3 contains 16 residues. Between the trimmed V and J ends, which lost 4 bases and 10 bases, there was a span of 21 bases. This CDR3 is CASSSLGRLNTSPLHF. As DNA, the CDR3 is TGTGCCAGCAGCTCACTTGGCAGGCTTAATACCTCACCCCTCCACTTT. Full variable domain (missing parts from reference TRBV9 and TRBJ1-6): DSGVTQTPKHLITATGQRVTLRCSPRSGDLSVYWYQQSLDQGLQFLIQYYNGEERAKGNILERFSAQQFPDLHSELNLSSLELGDSALYFCASSSLGRLNTSPLHFGNGTRLTVT.

The chain employs TRBV5-1 and TRBJ2-3, with D unresolved. CDR1 and CDR2 (germline): SGHRS, YFSETQ. V lost 5 bases to trimming and J lost 2 bases, with 12 bases between them. CDR3 size: 14 residues. The chain's CDR3 is CASSLESSTDTQYF. The DNA of the CDR3 is TGCGCCAGCAGTCTTGAAAGCTCCACAGATACGCAGTATTTT.

The rearrangement links TRBV3-1 (or the pseudogene TRBV3-2) to TRBJ1-1, with a possible D match to TRBD1 (5 bases). Trimming removed 4 bases from V and 4 bases from J, with 13 bases in between. Germline V CDR1 and CDR2: LGHDT, YNNKEL (reference sequence). This CDR3 is built from 14 residues. The DNA of the CDR3 is TGTGCCAGCAGCCCTTGGAAGACAGTCACTGAAGCTTTCTTT. Protein: CASSPWKTVTEAFF.

The chain employs TRBV14 and TRBJ2-7; 12 bases agree with TRBD1. Germline V gene data show CDR1 as SGHDN and CDR2 as FVKESK. This CDR3 comprises 19 residues. V gave up 0 bases and J gave up 5 bases; unmatched junction bases: 14. This CDR3 is CASSQDIAGTGGKFNEQYF. CDR3 sequence (DNA): TGTGCCAGCAGCCAAGATATCGCGGGGACAGGGGGCAAATTCAACGAGCAGTACTTC.

V usage is TRBV18 and J usage is TRBJ1-1; D is unclear. In germline, CDR1 is KGHSH, CDR2 LQKENI. The germline V and J ends were trimmed by 2 bases and 1 base, with 17 bases remaining between them. There are 17 residues in the CDR3. The CDR3 here is CASSPMRESWGNTEAFF. For the CDR3, the DNA is TGTGCCAGCTCACCAATGAGGGAGAGCTGGGGGAACACTGAAGCTTTCTTT.